This section outlines one T cell receptor (beta chain) sequence together with its context. This table comes from immunoSEQ multiplex PCR, and its TCRdb copy is limited to in-frame clones, with some not included. The sample includes some 200,000 clones, 80% to 90% of them seen just once. This sample is drawn from a study of blood T cell repertoires in COVID-19. CDR1 is SNHLY, CDR2 FYNNEI, per germline. Trimming stripped 4 bases from V and 6 bases from J, with 10 bases between. The CDR3 runs 12 residues. This chain links TRBV2 with TRBJ2-7, with D possibly TRBD1 on 5 matching bases. The TCR was taken from a man between 50 and 59 years old who had recovered from COVID-19. Sequenced input: peripheral blood. The CDR3 DNA follows: TGTGCCAGCAGTGGGGGCAGATCCGAGCAGTACTTC. Protein sequence: CASSGGRSEQYF.